Sequencing of this T cell receptor (beta chain) was carried out in a study of blood T cell repertoires in COVID-19. Looking at the study overall: T cells, B-cell-depleted T cells, or PBMCs supplied cDNA or gDNA.

This CDR3 contains 14 residues. Germline V gives CDR1 MNHEY, CDR2 SVGAGI. The V end lost 6 bases, the J end lost 1 base, and 9 bases lay between the germline ends. Enrolled through a virtual design, the participants were between about 18 and 89 years of age and came from about two dozen US areas. The protocol was immunoSEQ multiplex PCR, while the TCRdb copy is restricted to in-frame clones and leaves out a portion. The sample shows more than 400,000 clones, about 90% of them seen only once. The receptor was isolated from a man between 18 and 35 years old who had recovered from COVID-19. The material sequenced was PBMCs or T cells enriched from blood (not recorded which). V is TRBV6-5 and J is TRBJ2-2, with D perhaps TRBD2 (5 bases). Written as DNA, the CDR3 is TGTGCCAGCAGCCGCGGGCGGAACACCGGGGAGCTGTTTTTT. This gives the protein CASSRGRNTGELFF.